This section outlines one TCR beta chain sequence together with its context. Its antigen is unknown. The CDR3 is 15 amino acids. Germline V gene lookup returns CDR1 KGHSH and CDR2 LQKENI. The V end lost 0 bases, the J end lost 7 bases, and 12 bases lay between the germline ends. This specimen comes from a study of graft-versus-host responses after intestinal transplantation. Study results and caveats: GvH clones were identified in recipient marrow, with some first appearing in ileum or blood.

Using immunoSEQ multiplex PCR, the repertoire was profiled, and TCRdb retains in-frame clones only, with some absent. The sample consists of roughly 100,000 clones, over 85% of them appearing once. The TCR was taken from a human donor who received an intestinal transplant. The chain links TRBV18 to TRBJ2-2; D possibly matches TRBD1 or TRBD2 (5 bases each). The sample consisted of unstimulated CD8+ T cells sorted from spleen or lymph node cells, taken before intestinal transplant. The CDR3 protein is CASSPPRGVHGELFF. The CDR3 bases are TGTGCCAGCTCACCACCAAGAGGGGTACACGGGGAGCTGTTTTTT.